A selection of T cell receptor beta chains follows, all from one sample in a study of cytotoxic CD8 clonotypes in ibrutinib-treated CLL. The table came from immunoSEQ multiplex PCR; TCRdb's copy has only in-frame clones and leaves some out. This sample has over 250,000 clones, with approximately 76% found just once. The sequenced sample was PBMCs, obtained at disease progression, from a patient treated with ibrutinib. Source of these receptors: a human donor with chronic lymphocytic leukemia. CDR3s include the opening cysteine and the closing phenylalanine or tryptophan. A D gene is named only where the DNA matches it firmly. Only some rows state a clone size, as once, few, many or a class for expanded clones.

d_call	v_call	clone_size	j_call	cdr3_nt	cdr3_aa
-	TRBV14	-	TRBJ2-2	TGTGCCAGCAGCCAAGAGCGTCTGACGAACACCGGGGAGCTGTTTTTT	CASSQERLTNTGELFF
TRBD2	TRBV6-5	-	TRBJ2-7	TGTGCCATCAAAAGACTAGCGGGGAGCGAGCAGTACTTC	CAIKRLAGSEQYF
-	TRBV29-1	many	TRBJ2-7	TGCAGCGTTGAAGATAATCTCAGCGGACAGCCCTACTTC	CSVEDNLSGQPYF
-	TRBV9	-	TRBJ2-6	TGTGCCAGCAGCGTATCCTACCCGGACAACATCCTGACTTTC	CASSVSYPDNILTF
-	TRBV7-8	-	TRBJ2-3	TGTGCCAGCAGCTTACGGACTCACACAGATACGCAGTATTTT	CASSLRTHTDTQYF
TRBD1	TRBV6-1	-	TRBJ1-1	TGTGCCAGCAGTGTAGGGACAGGGGGCCACGCTTTCTTT	CASSVGTGGHAFF
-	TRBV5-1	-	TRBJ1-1	TGCGCCAGCAGCCCCGGGGGATCGAACACTGAAGCTTTCTTT	CASSPGGSNTEAFF
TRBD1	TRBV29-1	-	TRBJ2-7	TGCAGCGTTACGGGACAGGGAGCCTACGAGCAGTACTTC	CSVTGQGAYEQYF
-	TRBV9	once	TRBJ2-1	TGTGCCAGCAGCGAGGGGGGTGGAGCGGCTGCCTACAATGAGCAGTTCTTC	CASSEGGGAAAYNEQFF
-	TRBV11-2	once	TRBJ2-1	TGTGCCAGCAGCCATGCGGGAAATGAGCAGTTCTTC	CASSHAGNEQFF
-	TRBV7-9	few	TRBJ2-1	TGTGCCAGCAGCCCTGAGCAGTTCTTC	CASSPEQFF